This T cell receptor (beta chain) was captured by sequencing in a study of T cells in Graves' hyperthyroidism and ophthalmopathy. Patients counted as stable if ophthalmopathy did not develop within 18 months. Exclusion followed for patients with uncontrolled infection, other autoimmune disease, pregnancy or lactation. The CDR3 consists of 13 residues. Between the trimmed V and J ends, which lost 3 bases and 7 bases, there was a span of 7 bases. Germline CDR1 is WSHSY and CDR2 is SAAADI. There were TCR beta CDR3 regions amplified from RNA transcripts. Carried out on the TCR CDR3, a first-round RT-PCR used the HTBI primer set. TCRdb reprocessed the multiplex PCR reads with MiXCR, giving one entry per CDR3 protein. The sample contains some 360,000 distinct CDR3 sequences, more than 11% of which appear only once. In the case of this clonotype: Its antigen is not identified.

Broader study findings: A model built on 13 V-J features separated ophthalmopathy from stable hyperthyroidism. The blood repertoire included most of the expanded thyroid clonotypes above 0.001.

This sequence originates from a woman aged 60 to 75 with Graves' hyperthyroidism. The sequenced sample consisted of blood. The rearrangement uses TRBV10-2 and TRBJ1-6, with unresolved D. The CDR3: CASSEAWNSPLHF. The CDR3 bases are TGCGCCAGCAGTGAAGCCTGGAATTCACCCCTCCACTTT.